These T cell receptor beta chains were read from a single sample in a study of CD8+CD57+ T cells in acquired aplastic anemia. TCRdb fed the reads into MiXCR, producing one record per CDR3 protein. The table has around 250,000 distinct CDR3 sequences, around 60% seen once; the top ten hold roughly 8%. Sequenced material: sorted CD4+, CD8+, or CD8+CD57+ T cells (not recorded which) from PBMCs. The receptors originated from a human donor with severe aplastic anemia or a healthy control (not recorded which). Both conserved end residues are part of each CDR3. A D gene is named only where the DNA matches it firmly. The listing skips clone size in some rows; elsewhere it reads once, few, many or a size class.

NA TRBJ2-7 TRBV20-1 NA CSARDTPYEQYF TGCAGTGCGAGGGACACACCCTACGAGCAGTACTTC
TRBD1 TRBJ1-2 TRBV12-3/TRBV12-4 many CASSFQDRTNYGYTF TGTGCCAGCAGCTTTCAGGACAGGACTAACTATGGCTACACCTTC
TRBD1 TRBJ1-6 TRBV2 NA CASSSGGSYNSPLHF TGTGCCAGCAGTTCAGGGGGCTCCTATAATTCACCCCTCCACTTT
NA TRBJ1-6 TRBV7-8 few CASSSTGLHSPLHF TGTGCCAGCAGCTCGACAGGATTACATTCACCCCTCCACTTT
NA TRBJ1-1 TRBV2 NA CASSEHYTEAFF TGTGCCAGCAGTGAACACTACACTGAAGCTTTCTTT
TRBD1 TRBJ1-1 TRBV7-8 many CASRSREGANTEAFF TGTGCCAGCAGGTCCCGGGAGGGGGCGAACACTGAAGCTTTCTTT
NA TRBJ2-7 TRBV3-1 many CASSQDRHEQYF TGTGCCAGCAGCCAAGATCGCCACGAGCAGTACTTC
NA TRBJ1-1 TRBV7-6 NA CASSGGTDTEAFF TGTGCCAGCAGTGGAGGCACAGATACTGAAGCTTTCTTT
NA TRBJ1-5 TRBV9 many CASSVGEGDSNQPQHF TGTGCCAGCAGCGTAGGAGAGGGAGATAGCAATCAGCCCCAGCATTTT
TRBD2 TRBJ2-3 TRBV6-2/TRBV6-3 few CASDLSLAGKKDTQYF TGTGCCAGCGATCTAAGTCTAGCGGGCAAGAAAGATACGCAGTATTTT
NA TRBJ2-7 TRBV7-9 few CASSLAQGSFYEQYF TGTGCCAGCAGCTTAGCGCAGGGGTCCTTTTACGAGCAGTACTTC
TRBD2 TRBJ2-7 TRBV7-2 NA CASSFASGTYEQYF TGTGCCAGCAGCTTCGCTAGCGGGACGTACGAGCAGTACTTC
TRBD1 TRBJ2-7 TRBV19 few CASSIGRTGRSYEQYF TGTGCCAGTAGTATAGGTAGGACAGGGCGCTCCTACGAGCAGTACTTC
NA TRBJ2-3 TRBV10-3 NA CAISESTEHTQYF TGTGCCATCAGTGAGTCGACAGAACATACGCAGTATTTT
NA TRBJ1-2 TRBV5-6 many CASSPGQSFYGYTF TGTGCCAGCAGTCCAGGACAGTCTTTCTATGGCTACACCTTC
NA TRBJ1-5 TRBV18 few CASSPGPGDNQPQHF TGTGCCAGCTCACCAGGTCCAGGAGACAATCAGCCCCAGCATTTT
NA TRBJ1-3 TRBV20-1 many CSVWGSSGNTIYF TGCAGTGTCTGGGGATCCTCTGGAAACACCATATATTTT
NA TRBJ1-5 TRBV19 NA CASSIADATGLNQPQHF TGTGCCAGTAGTATCGCGGACGCGACAGGTTTAAATCAGCCCCAGCATTTT
NA TRBJ2-1 TRBV6-1 many CASSEFVVSSNNEQFF TGTGCCAGCAGTGAGTTCGTAGTCTCCTCCAACAATGAGCAGTTCTTC
TRBD1 TRBJ1-6 TRBV12-3/TRBV12-4 NA CASSLDKGAVNSPLHF TGTGCCAGCAGCTTAGATAAGGGGGCAGTTAATTCACCCCTCCACTTT
NA TRBJ2-1 TRBV5-1 NA CASSLVNSNEQFF TGCGCCAGCAGCTTGGTGAACAGTAATGAGCAGTTCTTC
NA TRBJ2-5 TRBV20-1 NA CSARDEKGLPEVQYF TGCAGTGCTAGAGATGAGAAGGGACTCCCCGAGGTCCAGTACTTC
NA TRBJ2-7 TRBV6-6 NA CASSEAGREQYF TGTGCCAGCTCCGAGGCGGGGCGGGAGCAGTACTTC
NA TRBJ1-2 TRBV5-6 NA CASRDQGLYGYTF TGTGCCAGCAGGGATCAGGGATTATATGGCTACACCTTC
NA TRBJ2-5 TRBV2 few CATRSGETQYF TGTGCCACCCGGTCTGGGGAGACCCAGTACTTC
NA TRBJ2-1 TRBV5-1 many CASSPRRSSYNEQFF TGCGCCAGCAGCCCGCGACGTAGCTCCTACAATGAGCAGTTCTTC
TRBD1 TRBJ2-3 TRBV20-1 many CSATRQGTDTQYF TGCAGTGCTACCCGACAGGGAACAGATACGCAGTATTTT
TRBD1 TRBJ1-2 TRBV25-1 NA CASRTGVNYGYTF TGTGCCAGCCGGACAGGGGTTAACTATGGCTACACCTTC
NA TRBJ1-2 TRBV24-1 few CATSDPGYGYTF TGTGCCACCAGTGACCCAGGTTATGGCTACACCTTC
NA TRBJ1-2 TRBV9 NA CASSVDSDNYGYTF TGTGCCAGCAGCGTAGATTCAGATAACTATGGCTACACCTTC
NA TRBJ1-1 TRBV12-3/TRBV12-4 many CASSSRGPRNTEAFF TGTGCCAGCAGTTCCCGGGGACCGCGGAACACTGAAGCTTTCTTT
TRBD1 TRBJ2-2 TRBV9 many CASSVKRDRANTGELFF TGTGCCAGCAGCGTAAAGCGGGACAGGGCGAACACCGGGGAGCTGTTTTTT
TRBD1 TRBJ2-1 TRBV7-9 NA CASSQVTGLHEQFF TGTGCCAGCAGCCAAGTGACAGGGTTGCATGAGCAGTTCTTC
NA TRBJ2-7 TRBV24-1 few CATSPGDTYEQYF TGTGCCACCAGTCCGGGGGACACCTACGAGCAGTACTTC
NA TRBJ2-3 TRBV6-5 many CASSYSGGPFYTQYF TGTGCCAGCAGTTACTCGGGCGGACCCTTTTATACGCAGTATTTT
TRBD1 TRBJ2-5 TRBV6-2/TRBV6-3 many CASSVGGASKTQYF TGTGCCAGCAGTGTAGGGGGCGCATCGAAGACCCAGTACTTC
TRBD1 TRBJ1-1 TRBV7-9 NA CASSLVQGAQREAFF TGTGCCAGCAGCTTAGTGCAGGGGGCCCAGAGGGAAGCTTTCTTT
TRBD1 TRBJ2-3 TRBV9 NA CASSVGQSGGDTDTQYF TGTGCCAGCAGCGTAGGTCAGTCAGGGGGCGATACAGATACGCAGTATTTT
NA TRBJ1-2 TRBV12-3/TRBV12-4 NA CASTTLGLGRRYGYTF TGTGCCAGCACCACTTTGGGCCTCGGACGGCGCTATGGCTACACCTTC
TRBD1 TRBJ1-1 TRBV5-1 NA CASSLEGANTEAFF TGCGCCAGCAGCTTGGAGGGGGCGAACACTGAAGCTTTCTTT
NA TRBJ2-7 TRBV5-1 NA CASSKRDPSNYEQYF TGCGCCAGCAGCAAAAGGGACCCCTCTAACTACGAGCAGTACTTC
TRBD2 TRBJ2-3 TRBV9 NA CASSSWTSGDPDTQYF TGTGCCAGCAGCTCCTGGACTAGCGGGGACCCAGATACGCAGTATTTT
NA TRBJ2-1 TRBV9 NA CASSVAPAGEQFF TGTGCCAGCAGCGTAGCCCCCGCGGGGGAGCAGTTCTTC
NA TRBJ2-7 TRBV15 NA CATSGSRGSEQYF TGTGCCACCAGCGGGTCGAGAGGGTCCGAGCAGTACTTC
NA TRBJ2-7 TRBV7-9 few CASSLTEYEQYF TGTGCCAGCAGCTTGACAGAATACGAGCAGTACTTC
NA TRBJ2-7 TRBV4-1 NA CASSQAGTFSYEQYF TGCGCCAGCAGCCAAGCCGGGACGTTCTCCTACGAGCAGTACTTC